The TCR beta chain described here comes from a study of shared clonotypes between healthy human individuals. Naive CD4+ cells were CD45RA-selected; the remaining cells were memory. Germline CDR1 is LNHDA and CDR2 is SQIVND (reference sequence). Trimming took 3 bases from V and 9 from J, leaving 9 bases between them. This CDR3 has 12 amino acids. This clone was seen more than once but under ten times. On sorted subsets, replicate PCRs used approximately 200 ng DNA, or 31,000 or so T cell genomes. The method was immunoSEQ multiplex PCR; TCRdb's version includes in-frame clones alone and lacks a portion of them. The sample consists of 2 million to 2.5 million clones, 92% of them appearing once.

This chain joins TRBV19 and TRBJ1-5; the D is unclear. The sequenced sample was naive CD4+ T cells from PBMCs. Subset in this sample: CD45RA+ positively selected. This sequence was found in a man aged 18 to 35 in good health. Some clones in this sample may be carry-over from other donors' samples. Here the CDR3 reads CASSMTGRPQHF. The CDR3 DNA sequence: TGTGCCAGTAGTATGACGGGGAGGCCCCAGCATTTT. Using reference TRBV19 and TRBJ1-5 for the parts outside the CDR3, the full variable domain is DGGITQSPKYLFRKEGQNVTLSCEQNLNHDAMYWYRQDPGQGLRLIYYSQIVNDFQKGDIAEGYSVSREKKESFPLTVTSAQKNPTAFYLCASSMTGRPQHFGDGTRLSIL.